This T cell receptor beta chain was sequenced during a study of radiation and T cells in renal cell carcinoma. Overall study results and limits: Top tumor clonotypes rose in blood 2 weeks post-radiation, then contracted. Baseline intratumoral clonotype presence is unknown without pretreatment biopsies.

Time point: baseline pretreatment blood. The sample's treatment: 15 Gy SBRT to primary tumor, nephrectomy 4 weeks later. The tumor was a clear cell renal cell carcinoma. Generated by immunoSEQ multiplex PCR, the TCRdb table keeps only in-frame clones and is missing some. The data contain about 140,000 clones, roughly 80% of them singletons. The V gene's germline CDR1 is LGHNA and CDR2 YSLEER. The CDR3 is 14 amino acids. V lost 0 bases and J 0 bases, leaving 4 bases between the germline ends. With respect to this clone: What it binds is unknown.

The receptor was isolated from a woman aged 45 to 65 with renal cell carcinoma. Material: blood, obtained from a patient whose treatment included radiotherapy and nephrectomy. The gene calls are TRBV4-3 and TRBJ2-3; D is undetermined. The DNA of the CDR3 is TGCGCCAGCAGCCAAGATCTCAGCACAGATACGCAGTATTTT. Protein: CASSQDLSTDTQYF.